The present T cell receptor (beta chain) was sequenced within a study of T-cell reconstitution after alpha-beta-depleted transplantation in children. This CDR3 is 17 amino acids long. V was shortened by 5 bases and J by 0 bases, with 14 bases between the two germline ends. The germline V gene has CDR1 LNHDA and CDR2 SQIVND (reference sequence). It was with unique molecular identifiers that the TCRbeta library was prepared. One entry per CDR3 protein, called by TCRdb with MiXCR from the PCR reads. The table shows fewer than 200,000 distinct CDR3 sequences, with roughly 7.5% occurring only once. This clonotype has ten or more counts.

Sequencing used PBMCs from the stem cell graft donor, obtained from the stem cell graft. The J gene is TRBJ2-6, the V gene TRBV19; D possibly uses TRBD1 or TRBD2 (5 bases each). This TCR came from a human donor who donated a stem cell graft to a child with Wiskott-Aldrich syndrome. CDR3 sequence: CASSLGPNDSGANVLTF. The CDR3 DNA sequence: TGTGCCAGTAGTTTGGGACCGAATGACTCTGGGGCCAACGTCCTGACTTTC. The variable domain in full, completed from reference TRBV19 and TRBJ2-6, reads DGGITQSPKYLFRKEGQNVTLSCEQNLNHDAMYWYRQDPGQGLRLIYYSQIVNDFQKGDIAEGYSVSREKKESFPLTVTSAQKNPTAFYLCASSLGPNDSGANVLTFGAGSRLTVL.